This T cell receptor beta chain came from a study of beta chain features in type 1 diabetes. CDR1 and CDR2 (germline): SGHTA, FQGNSA. This CDR3 has 13 amino acids. The ends were cut back, 7 bases at V and 3 bases at J, with 13 bases in the middle. The table lists this clone with a few counts. What was sequenced were expressed TCRB transcripts, since all of the isolated RNA had been reverse transcribed. The average read count of naive, central memory and regulatory T cell samples was around 3.8 million. Some clones are missing from TCRdb's copy, which holds only in-frame ones; the method was immunoSEQ multiplex PCR. The table lists a few hundred thousand clones, about 29% of them singletons. Per donor, one heparinised blood draw averaged about 100 mL. Based on CD45RO/CCR7/CD25/CD127/CD95/CD27, CD4+ regulatory, stem cell-like memory, naive and central memory cells were sorted.

The sample taken for sequencing was naive CD4+ T cells from blood. The gene calls are TRBV7-2 and TRBJ2-7, with D tentatively TRBD2 (5 bases). The TCR comes from a man between 18 and 29 years old in good health. The CDR3 sequence is CASTPRASYEQYF. CDR3 coding DNA: TGTGCCAGCACCCCGAGGGCCAGCTACGAGCAGTACTTC.